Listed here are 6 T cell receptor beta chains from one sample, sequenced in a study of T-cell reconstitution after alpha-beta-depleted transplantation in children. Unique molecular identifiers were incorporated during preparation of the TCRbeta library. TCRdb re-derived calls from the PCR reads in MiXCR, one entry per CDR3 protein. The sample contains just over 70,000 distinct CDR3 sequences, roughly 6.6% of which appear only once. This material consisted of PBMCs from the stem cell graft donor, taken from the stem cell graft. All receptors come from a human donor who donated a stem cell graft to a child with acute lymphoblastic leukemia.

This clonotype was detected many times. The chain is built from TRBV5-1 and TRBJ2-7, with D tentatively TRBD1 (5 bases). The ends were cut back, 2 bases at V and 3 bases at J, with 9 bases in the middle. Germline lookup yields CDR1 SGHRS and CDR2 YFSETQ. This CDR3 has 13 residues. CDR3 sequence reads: CASSLGAIYEQYF. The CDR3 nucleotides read TGCGCCAGCAGCTTAGGGGCTATCTACGAGCAGTACTTC.

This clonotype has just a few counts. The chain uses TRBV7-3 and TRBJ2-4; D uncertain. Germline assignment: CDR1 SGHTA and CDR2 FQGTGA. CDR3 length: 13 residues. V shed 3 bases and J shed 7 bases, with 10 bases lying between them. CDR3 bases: TGTGCCAGCAGCTTCAGGACCGATAACATTCAGTACTTC. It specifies CASSFRTDNIQYF.

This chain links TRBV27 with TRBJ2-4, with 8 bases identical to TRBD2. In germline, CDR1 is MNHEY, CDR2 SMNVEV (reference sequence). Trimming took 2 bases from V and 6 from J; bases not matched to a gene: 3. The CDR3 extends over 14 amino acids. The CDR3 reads CASSLGGGRNIQYF. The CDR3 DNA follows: TGTGCCAGCAGTTTAGGCGGGGGGAGAAACATTCAGTACTTC.

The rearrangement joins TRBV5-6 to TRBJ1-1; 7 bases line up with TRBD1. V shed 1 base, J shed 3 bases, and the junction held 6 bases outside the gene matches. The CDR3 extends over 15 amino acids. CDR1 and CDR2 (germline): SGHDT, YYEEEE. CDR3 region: CASSLTTGSDTEAFF. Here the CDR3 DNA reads TGTGCCAGCAGCTTGACGACAGGGTCGGACACTGAAGCTTTCTTT.

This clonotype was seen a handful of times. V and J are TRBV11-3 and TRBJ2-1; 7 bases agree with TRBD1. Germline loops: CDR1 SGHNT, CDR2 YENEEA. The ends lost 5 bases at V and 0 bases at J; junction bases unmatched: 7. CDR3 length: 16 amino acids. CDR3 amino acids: CASSRDSASSYNEQFF. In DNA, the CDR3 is TGTGCCAGCAGCCGGGACAGTGCAAGCTCCTACAATGAGCAGTTCTTC.

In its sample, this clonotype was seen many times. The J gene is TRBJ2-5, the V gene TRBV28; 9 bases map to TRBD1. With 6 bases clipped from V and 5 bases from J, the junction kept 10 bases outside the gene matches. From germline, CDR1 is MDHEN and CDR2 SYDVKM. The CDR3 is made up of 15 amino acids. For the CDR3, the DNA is TGTGCCAGCAGGGGGGGGACAGGGACGAGTGAGACCCAGTACTTC. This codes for CASRGGTGTSETQYF.